This TCR beta chain was found in a study of cytotoxic CD8 clonotypes in ibrutinib-treated CLL. Study background: Partial responses totalled roughly 24 and complete responses 2; after median roughly 64 months, about 15 remained remitted and approximately 12 progressed. Response samples were drawn at a median of around 12 months of treatment, range 6 to 36. Regarding the study as a whole: Rising at ibrutinib response, clonality subsequently fell back toward baseline at progression.

Clones were sequenced by immunoSEQ multiplex PCR, and TCRdb holds only the in-frame ones, with some missing. This table has 250,000 to 350,000 clones, approximately 79% appearing once. In this sample, this clone turned up once. The target antigen is unknown. The CDR3 length is 15 residues. With 1 base removed from V and 9 bases from J, the gap between germline ends came to 16 bases. The V gene's germline CDR1 is MGHRA and CDR2 YSYEKL. Specimen: PBMCs, collected at disease progression, from a patient treated with ibrutinib. The sequence derives from a human donor with chronic lymphocytic leukemia. The chain has TRBV4-1 and TRBJ1-5; D is uncertain. CDR3 bases: TGCGCCAGCAGCCAAGTCTTAGGGATCCAACGGCCCCAGCATTTT. It translates to CASSQVLGIQRPQHF.